This T cell receptor beta chain appears in the sequencing data of a study of beta chain features in type 1 diabetes. Study-level information: Similarity in age, gender and cell yields was seen between patients and healthy donors. Study-level results: Healthy donors had naive, central memory and Treg TCRB repertoires that appeared less similar than those seen among patients. Moderate yet significant TCRB CDR3 shortening was seen in Type 1 diabetes patients in all four CD4+ subsets.

Trimming stripped 1 base from V and 1 base from J, with 17 bases between. The V gene's germline CDR1 is SGDLS and CDR2 YYNGEE. The CDR3 covers 17 residues. As every portion of the isolated RNA was reverse transcribed, the sequencing read expressed TCRB transcripts. Some clones are missing from TCRdb's copy, which holds only in-frame ones; the method was immunoSEQ multiplex PCR. The repertoire holds a few hundred thousand clones, with roughly 12% as singletons. As concerns this clone: As yet, its antigen is unknown.

The rearrangement uses TRBV9 and TRBJ2-5; D perhaps matches TRBD2 (7 bases). This TCR derives from a young woman with type 1 diabetes. The sequencing input was naive CD4+ T cells from blood. This CDR3 is CASSVSPRGGGQETQYF. In DNA form, the CDR3 reads TGTGCCAGCAGCGTATCCCCCCGCGGGGGCGGCCAAGAGACCCAGTACTTC.